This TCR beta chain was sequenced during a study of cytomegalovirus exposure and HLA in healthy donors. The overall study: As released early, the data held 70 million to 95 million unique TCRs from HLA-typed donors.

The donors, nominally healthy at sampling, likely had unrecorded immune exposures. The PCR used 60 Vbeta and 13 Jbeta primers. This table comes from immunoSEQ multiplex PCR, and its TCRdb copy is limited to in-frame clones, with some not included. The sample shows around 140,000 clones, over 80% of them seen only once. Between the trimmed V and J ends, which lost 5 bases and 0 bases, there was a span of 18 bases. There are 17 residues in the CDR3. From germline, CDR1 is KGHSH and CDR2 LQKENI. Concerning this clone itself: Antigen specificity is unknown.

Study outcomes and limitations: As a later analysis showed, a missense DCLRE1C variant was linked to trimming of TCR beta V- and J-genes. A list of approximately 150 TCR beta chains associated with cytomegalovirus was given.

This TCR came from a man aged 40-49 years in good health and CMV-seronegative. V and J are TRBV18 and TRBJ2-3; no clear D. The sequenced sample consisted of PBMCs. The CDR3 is CASSSNQHQASTDTQYF. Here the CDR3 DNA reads TGTGCCAGCTCATCGAATCAACATCAGGCTAGCACAGATACGCAGTATTTT.